What follows are 10 T cell receptor beta chains derived from one specimen sequenced in a study of memory CD8 T cells in hepatitis C reinfection. Assay: immunoSEQ multiplex PCR; the TCRdb copy retains only in-frame clones and omits some. The table includes some 40,000 clones, over 75% detected once. Regarding time point: peak reinfection, 3 to 8 weeks after reinfection detection. The sorted cells went straight to TCR sequencing with no prior in vitro expansion. The sample taken for sequencing was naive CD8+ T cells sorted from blood. These receptor sequences come from a man aged 18 to 29 with hepatitis C virus infection.

This clone was seen more than once but under ten times. The chain couples TRBV5-1 to TRBJ1-5, with 10 bases fitting TRBD1. Germline CDR1 is SGHRS and CDR2 is YFSETQ. The trim removed 0 bases at V and 7 bases at J, leaving 4 bases unmatched. The CDR3 consists of 15 residues. The CDR3 DNA reads as TGCGCCAGCAGCTTGGCCGGACAGGGGGACCAGCCCCAGCATTTT. Translating it yields CASSLAGQGDQPQHF.

There are a few counts of this clone. The CDR3 spells CASSSTGENTEAFF. The CDR3 nucleotides read TGTGCCAGCAGTTCGACAGGGGAGAACACTGAAGCTTTCTTT. This chain links TRBV2 with TRBJ1-1; 8 nucleotides agree with TRBD1. The V gene end was trimmed by 5 bases and the J gene end by 1 base; junction bases not matched to a gene: 3. The CDR3 runs to 14 residues. Germline lookup yields CDR1 SNHLY and CDR2 FYNNEI.

The V gene is TRBV9, the J gene TRBJ1-1; tentative D call: TRBD1 (6 bases). The CDR3 spans 16 residues. Per the germline V gene, CDR1 is SGDLS and CDR2 is YYNGEE. The V gene lost 0 bases and the J gene lost 3 bases, with 15 bases spanning the gap. The CDR3 region is CASSVVLGASHTEAFF. CDR3 bases: TGTGCCAGCAGCGTAGTGTTGGGGGCCAGTCACACTGAAGCTTTCTTT.

The V gene is TRBV7-6, the J gene TRBJ1-1; maybe TRBD1 (6 bases). With 2 bases removed from V and 5 bases from J, the gap between germline ends came to 12 bases. Germline V lookup: CDR1 SGHVS, CDR2 FNYEAQ. The length of the CDR3 is 14 residues. The CDR3 loop reads CASSLLGGPTEAFF. The CDR3 bases are TGTGCCAGCAGCTTACTCGGGGGGCCGACTGAAGCTTTCTTT.

The rearrangement uses TRBV7-9 and TRBJ2-2; 10 nucleotides line up with TRBD1. This CDR3 contains 15 residues. Germline trimming cut 6 bases from V and 5 bases from J; bases unmatched to any gene: 6. Germline V gene data show CDR1 as SEHNR and CDR2 as FQNEAQ (reference sequence). CDR3 region: CASSPRDRGTGELFF. The CDR3 DNA sequence: TGTGCCAGCAGTCCTCGGGACAGGGGAACCGGGGAGCTGTTTTTT.

The J gene is TRBJ2-1, the V gene TRBV19; D is uncertain. The V and J ends lost 5 bases and 4 bases respectively, with 18 bases between them. CDR3 length: 16 residues. Germline CDR1 LNHDA, CDR2 SQIVND (reference sequence). DNA for the CDR3: TGTGCCAGTAGTCCCCCGCGGTGGGTGGATTACAATGAGCAGTTCTTC. It encodes CASSPPRWVDYNEQFF.

The chain is built from TRBV7-9 and TRBJ1-1, with 11 bases that match TRBD1. This CDR3 is 15 amino acids long. From germline, CDR1 is SEHNR and CDR2 FQNEAQ (reference sequence). Trimming at V came to 3 bases and at J to 5 bases, leaving 5 bases not matched to a gene. The CDR3 bases are TGTGCCAGCAGCTTTTTGGACAGGGGGCGGACTGAAGCTTTCTTT. Amino acids: CASSFLDRGRTEAFF.

This clone occurred a few times. The sample has other DNA sequences that encode this CDR3 too. The V gene is TRBV2, the J gene TRBJ2-7; D unresolved. From germline, CDR1 is SNHLY and CDR2 FYNNEI. The CDR3 sequence is 13 residues long. Trimming shortened V by 0 bases and J by 1 base, and 4 bases separated the two germline ends. CDR3 region: CASSEAASYEQYF. The DNA for the CDR3 is TGTGCCAGCAGTGAAGCCGCGTCCTACGAGCAGTACTTC.

This clone has just one count. The chain is built from TRBV19 and TRBJ1-5, with a tentative D call TRBD1 (6 bases). With 5 bases removed from V and 3 bases from J, the gap between germline ends came to 14 bases. This CDR3 is built from 15 residues. CDR1 and CDR2 from the germline V gene are LNHDA and SQIVND (reference sequence). Here the CDR3 DNA reads TGTGCCAGTAGTGCTACAGGGCTAGTCAATCAGCCCCAGCATTTT. Protein: CASSATGLVNQPQHF.

The rearrangement uses TRBV4-1 and TRBJ1-1, with 11 bases aligning to TRBD1. The CDR3 covers 13 residues. Germline loops: CDR1 MGHRA, CDR2 YSYEKL. V shed 6 bases and J 7 bases; nucleotides not matched to a gene: 4. The CDR3 region is CASRLGTGGEAFF. The CDR3 DNA is TGCGCCAGCAGGTTAGGGACAGGGGGTGAAGCTTTCTTT.